Listed here are 23 T cell receptor beta chains from one sample, sequenced in a study of cytomegalovirus exposure and HLA in healthy donors. Amplification used 60 Vbeta primers and 13 Jbeta primers. Data came from immunoSEQ multiplex PCR; TCRdb stores just in-frame clones and leaves some out. The table shows about 100,000 clones, with 81% occurring only once. The sequencing input was PBMCs. Source of these receptors: a woman aged 70-85 years in good health and CMV-seropositive.

This clone was seen a handful of times. The chain links TRBV18 to TRBJ1-1; 7 bases map to TRBD1. The ends lost 3 bases at V and 1 base at J; junction bases unmatched: 5. The CDR3 runs 15 residues. Germline V gene data show CDR1 as KGHSH and CDR2 as LQKENI. CDR3 sequence reads: CASSPGRGANTEAFF. The CDR3, as DNA: TGTGCCAGCTCACCCGGCAGGGGGGCGAACACTGAAGCTTTCTTT. Full variable domain (remainder filled in from reference TRBV18 and TRBJ1-1): NAGVMQNPRHLVRRRGQEARLRCSPMKGHSHVYWYRQLPEEGLKFMVYLQKENIIDESGMPKERFSAEFPKEGPSILRIQQVVRGDSAAYFCASSPGRGANTEAFFGQGTRLTVV.

Only one count was recorded for this clone. V is TRBV5-6 and J is TRBJ1-2; perhaps TRBD1 as D (6 bases). CDR1 SGHDT and CDR2 YYEEEE come from the germline V gene. This CDR3 is 13 amino acids long. Trimming removed 1 base at V and 10 bases at J, with 14 bases between. CDR3 bases: TGTGCCAGCAGCTTGTCCAGGGGAGACTTCTACACCTTC. It is translated as CASSLSRGDFYTF.

J is TRBJ2-1 and V is TRBV7-3; D uncertain. CDR1 and CDR2 (germline): SGHTA, FQGTGA. Trimming shortened V by 1 base and J by 7 bases, and 11 bases separated the two germline ends. The CDR3 length is 14 residues. The CDR3 region has the DNA TGTGCCAGCAGCTTAAGCAGTTCGGGTAATGAGCAGTTCTTC. Translation: CASSLSSSGNEQFF.

V is TRBV7-9 and J is TRBJ2-7; TRBD1 is a possible D gene (6 bases). V dropped 1 base and J dropped 3 bases, with 16 bases sitting between them. CDR1 is SEHNR, CDR2 FQNEAQ, per germline (reference sequence). The length of the CDR3 is 16 residues. The CDR3 region is CASSLDWVTGNYEQYF. Here the CDR3 DNA reads TGTGCCAGCAGCTTAGATTGGGTAACAGGGAACTACGAGCAGTACTTC.

This sequence joins TRBV6-5 and TRBJ1-4; TRBD1 agrees at 10 bases. CDR3 length: 15 amino acids. The trim removed 6 bases at V and 8 bases at J, leaving 9 bases unmatched. Germline V gene data show CDR1 as MNHEY and CDR2 as SVGAGI. CDR3 coding DNA: TGTGCCAGCAGCCAGGCCGGGACAGGGGAAGAAAAACTGTTTTTT. Encoded protein: CASSQAGTGEEKLFF.

Regarding this clone: One junction end does not reproduce the germline sequence, and a read error may be involved. This rearrangement joins TRBV7-7 to TRBJ2-7; the match to TRBD1 covers 11 bases. Germline V gene lookup returns CDR1 SSHAT and CDR2 FNYEAQ (reference sequence). This CDR3 is built from 16 residues. CDR3 amino acids: CASSPGGTGGSYEQYF. The CDR3 DNA follows: TGTGCTAGCAGCCCCGGGGGGACAGGGGGCTCCTACGAGCAGTACTTC.

A remark on this clone: Other DNA sequences within the sample encode an identical CDR3. The J gene is TRBJ2-6, the V gene TRBV7-3; 8 bases agree with TRBD1. After removal of 6 bases from V and 0 bases from J, the junction contained 4 bases not matched to a gene. Germline values: CDR1 SGHTA, CDR2 FQGTGA. The CDR3 extends over 16 amino acids. CDR3 nucleotides: TGTGCCAGCAGTCCTACAGGGGGCTCTGGGGCCAACGTCCTGACTTTC. It yields the protein CASSPTGGSGANVLTF.

This chain connects TRBV19 to TRBJ2-2, with 13 bases aligning to TRBD2. Germline V lookup: CDR1 LNHDA, CDR2 SQIVND (reference sequence). Germline trimming cut 5 bases from V and 7 bases from J; bases unmatched to any gene: 13. The CDR3 extends over 18 amino acids. The CDR3 loop is CASSGTGLAGRDSGELFF. CDR3 nucleotides: TGTGCCAGTAGTGGCACGGGACTAGCGGGGAGGGACAGCGGGGAGCTGTTTTTT.

The chain joins TRBV9 to TRBJ1-1; D is perhaps TRBD1 (6 bases). The V end lost 0 bases, the J end lost 5 bases, and 29 bases lay between the germline ends. CDR1 and CDR2 from the germline V gene are SGDLS and YYNGEE. The CDR3 contains 20 residues. The CDR3 DNA follows: TGTGCCAGCAGCGTAGGATCGACGGCCATGGGACGAGCAGGGGAGACTGAAGCTTTCTTT. It translates to CASSVGSTAMGRAGETEAFF.

The V and J genes are TRBV7-9 and TRBJ1-6, with D unclear. CDR3 length: 13 amino acids. The germline V gene has CDR1 SEHNR and CDR2 FQNEAQ (reference sequence). Trimming took off 1 base at V and 9 bases at J, with 7 bases between the two ends. CDR3 sequence: CASSLDLASPLHF. CDR3 DNA sequence: TGTGCCAGCAGCTTAGATTTGGCTTCACCCCTCCACTTT.

As regards this clone: Germline is not matched at one junction end, which may reflect a read error. The rearrangement joins TRBV7-2 to TRBJ2-3; D is unclear. The CDR3 spans 12 residues. Germline CDR1 SGHTA, CDR2 FQGNSA. For the CDR3, the DNA is TGTGCCAGCAGCTTAGAGGTGGGCCGCGTGGATTTT. Translated: CASSLEVGRVDF.

V usage is TRBV15 and J usage is TRBJ2-7, with 11 bases matching TRBD2. After removal of 0 bases from V and 4 bases from J, the junction contained 5 bases not matched to a gene. The length of the CDR3 is 16 residues. The germline V gene encodes CDR1 LNHNV and CDR2 YYDKDF (reference sequence). The CDR3 region has the DNA TGTGCCACCAGCAGAGATCTTAGCGGGAGGGGGTACGAGCAGTACTTC. Translating it yields CATSRDLSGRGYEQYF.

This chain connects TRBV6-5 to TRBJ1-1; 7 bases line up with TRBD1. The CDR3 extends over 14 amino acids. J was trimmed by 4 bases and V by 5 bases; bases with no gene match: 7. CDR1 and CDR2 from the germline V gene are MNHEY and SVGAGI. CDR3 bases: TGTGCCAGCAGTACAACAGGGGTGGGCACTGAAGCTTTCTTT. This translates into CASSTTGVGTEAFF.

CDR3 nucleotides: TGTGCCAGCAGCCAAGATCTCCAGGGGGAAGAGACCCAGTACTTC. Protein sequence: CASSQDLQGEETQYF. The chain combines TRBV4-2 with TRBJ2-5; 7 bases line up with TRBD1. V lost 0 bases and J lost 3; bases outside the gene matches: 4. The CDR3 has 15 residues. The germline CDR1 and CDR2 sequences are LGHNA and YNFKEQ.

This clone was seen a few times. J is TRBJ2-3 and V is TRBV27, with 7 bases fitting TRBD2. The CDR3 consists of 18 residues. V lost 0 bases to trimming and J lost 4 bases; unmatched junction nucleotides: 13. Germline V CDR1 and CDR2: MNHEY, SMNVEV (reference sequence). This CDR3 reads CASSLSVEAGERADTQYF. DNA for the CDR3: TGTGCCAGCAGTTTATCTGTCGAGGCGGGAGAGAGGGCAGATACGCAGTATTTT.

The chain joins TRBV6-5 to TRBJ2-5; TRBD2 agrees at 11 bases. Germline trimming cut 4 bases from V and 2 bases from J; bases unmatched to any gene: 6. Germline-derived CDR1 and CDR2 are MNHEY and SVGAGI. This CDR3 has 16 amino acids. The CDR3 region has the DNA TGTGCCAGCAGTTTAACTAGCGGGAGAGGGCAAGAGACCCAGTACTTC. It yields the protein CASSLTSGRGQETQYF.

The chain links TRBV7-2 to TRBJ2-4, with D maybe TRBD2 (7 bases). Germline CDR1 is SGHTA and CDR2 is FQGNSA. The V end lost 3 bases, the J end lost 7 bases, and 19 bases lay between the germline ends. There are 16 residues in the CDR3. The CDR3 region has the DNA TGTGCCAGCAGCTTTCAAGGGGGAGGGGGTGGTAACATTCAGTACTTC. It yields the protein CASSFQGGGGGNIQYF.

The chain is built from TRBV5-6 and TRBJ2-2; D is ambiguous. The germline V gene has CDR1 SGHDT and CDR2 YYEEEE. V lost 0 bases and J lost 10, with 4 bases in between. The CDR3 is 11 residues long. CDR3 DNA sequence: TGTGCCAGCAGCTTGGCAGAGGAGCTGTTTTTT. Its translation: CASSLAEELFF.

This chain uses TRBV5-1 with TRBJ1-5; D is unclear. CDR1 is SGHRS, CDR2 YFSETQ, per germline. V shed 0 bases and J shed 7 bases, with 8 bases lying between them. This CDR3 is built from 13 residues. The CDR3 sequence: CASSLDSGQPQHF. The CDR3 nucleotides are TGCGCCAGCAGCTTGGATTCAGGCCAGCCCCAGCATTTT. Full variable domain (missing parts from reference TRBV5-1 and TRBJ1-5): KAGVTQTPRYLIKTRGQQVTLSCSPISGHRSVSWYQQTPGQGLQFLFEYFSETQRNKGNFPGRFSGRQFSNSRSEMNVSTLELGDSALYLCASSLDSGQPQHFGDGTRLSIL.

V usage is TRBV6-5 and J usage is TRBJ2-6, with TRBD1 matching 7 bases. The V segment lost 4 bases and the J segment 4 bases; nucleotides outside the gene matches: 7. In germline, CDR1 is MNHEY, CDR2 SVGAGI. The CDR3 contains 16 residues. In DNA, the CDR3 is TGTGCCAGCAGTTCGGTACAGGGGACCGGGGCCAACGTCCTGACTTTC. It encodes CASSSVQGTGANVLTF.

The V gene is TRBV27, the J gene TRBJ2-1; TRBD2 matches 12 bases. The trim removed 5 bases at V and 4 bases at J, leaving 9 bases unmatched. The CDR3 has 17 residues. The germline CDR1 and CDR2 sequences are MNHEY and SMNVEV (reference sequence). The DNA of the CDR3 is TGTGCCAGCAGTCCCCGGACTAGCGGGGTGGTTTACAATGAGCAGTTCTTC. This encodes CASSPRTSGVVYNEQFF.

The chain joins TRBV28 to TRBJ1-3; D call uncertain. Trimming shortened V by 3 bases and J by 14 bases, and 17 bases separated the two germline ends. Germline CDR1 reads MDHEN; CDR2 reads SYDVKM. The CDR3 contains 13 residues. CDR3 sequence reads: CASSFTRTSPLYF. The DNA of the CDR3 is TGTGCCAGCAGTTTTACCCGGACTTCTCCCTTATATTTT.

The chain couples TRBV7-2 to TRBJ2-7, with 10 bases that match TRBD2. The germline V gene has CDR1 SGHTA and CDR2 FQGNSA. The CDR3 is 16 residues long. The V segment lost 2 bases and the J segment 5 bases; nucleotides outside the gene matches: 9. The CDR3 bases are TGTGCCAGCAGCTTACCTCCTAGCGGGAGTCGAAACGAGCAGTACTTC. Translating gives CASSLPPSGSRNEQYF. Filled out from reference TRBV7-2 and TRBJ2-7, the complete variable domain reads GAGVSQSPSNKVTEKGKDVELRCDPISGHTALYWYRQSLGQGLEFLIYFQGNSAPDKSGLPSDRFSAERTGGSVSTLTIQRTQQEDSAVYLCASSLPPSGSRNEQYFGPGTRLTVT.